This passage covers 18 T cell receptor beta chains from one sample sequenced in a study of cytomegalovirus exposure and HLA in healthy donors (TCRdb year 2017). The library was made by the immunoSEQ multiplex PCR assay. The multiplex PCR relied on a mix of 60 forward primers for TCR Vbeta segments and 13 reverse primers for TCR Jbeta segments. This is the immuneACCESS table as TCRdb keeps it, with only in-frame sequences that have V and J called. A part of the clones is gone; compared with another copy, unresolved V genes explain less than half, and the rest is unexplained. Recorded for this sample are 75,000 to 100,000 clones; over 70% of them occurred a single time. The ten largest clones represent approximately 8.2% of the sample. Sample: PBMCs. The receptors here all came from a man aged 55 to 70 in good health and CMV-seronegative.

The chain carries TRBV9 and TRBJ2-3, with a tentative D call TRBD2 (6 bases). The germline V and J ends were trimmed by 0 bases and 1 base, with 12 bases remaining between them. The CDR3 has 16 residues. In germline, CDR1 is SGDLS, CDR2 YYNGEE. The CDR3 sequence is CASSVERGWGTDTQYF. Here the CDR3 DNA reads TGTGCCAGCAGCGTAGAACGGGGGTGGGGCACAGATACGCAGTATTTT. The entire variable domain, with the rest obtained from reference TRBV9 and TRBJ2-3, is as follows: DSGVTQTPKHLITATGQRVTLRCSPRSGDLSVYWYQQSLDQGLQFLIQYYNGEERAKGNILERFSAQQFPDLHSELNLSSLELGDSALYFCASSVERGWGTDTQYFGPGTRLTVL.

The V and J genes are TRBV11-2 and TRBJ2-7, with D possibly TRBD1 on 5 matching bases. The CDR3 has 13 residues. Trimming cost V 2 bases and J 4 bases, with 9 bases left between them. Germline V gene lookup returns CDR1 SGHAT and CDR2 FQNNGV. This CDR3 is CASSLSPGYEQYF. The DNA of the CDR3 is TGTGCCAGCAGCTTATCCCCAGGGTACGAGCAGTACTTC.

The gene calls are TRBV2 and TRBJ2-3, with 7 bases fitting TRBD2. CDR1 and CDR2 from the germline V gene are SNHLY and FYNNEI. The CDR3 extends over 14 amino acids. After removal of 4 bases from V and 3 bases from J, the junction contained 4 bases not matched to a gene. DNA for the CDR3: TGTGCCAGCAGTGCCGGGGAGGGGACAGATACGCAGTATTTT. It encodes CASSAGEGTDTQYF. The full variable domain, its missing parts supplied by reference TRBV2 and TRBJ2-3, is EPEVTQTPSHQVTQMGQEVILRCVPISNHLYFYWYRQILGQKVEFLVSFYNNEISEKSEIFDDQFSVERPDGSNFTLKIRSTKLEDSAMYFCASSAGEGTDTQYFGPGTRLTVL.

The chain joins TRBV30 to TRBJ1-2; maybe TRBD1 (5 bases). With 1 base removed from V and 5 bases from J, the gap between germline ends came to 11 bases. Germline CDR1 is GTSNPN and CDR2 is SVGIG (reference sequence). This CDR3 spans 13 amino acids. The CDR3 coding sequence is TGTGCCTGGAGTGCCTTAGACAGATATGGCTACACCTTC. Amino acids: CAWSALDRYGYTF. Full variable domain (outside the CDR3, taken from reference TRBV30 and TRBJ1-2): SQTIHQWPATLVQPVGSPLSLECTVEGTSNPNLYWYRQAAGRGLQLLFYSVGIGQISSEVPQNLSASRPQDRQFILSSKKLLLSDSGFYLCAWSALDRYGYTFGSGTRLTVV.

This chain links TRBV25-1 with TRBJ2-7; 10 nucleotides match TRBD2. CDR1 and CDR2 from the germline V gene are MGHDK and SYGVNS. The CDR3 contains 17 residues. V lost 4 bases and J lost 3; bases outside the gene matches: 12. CDR3 in amino acids: CASSGGHLAGVLYEQYF. The CDR3 nucleotides are TGTGCCAGCAGTGGAGGGCATCTAGCGGGAGTCCTCTACGAGCAGTACTTC.

V and J are TRBV29-1 and TRBJ2-2, with D possibly TRBD2 on 6 matching bases. V lost 7 bases and J 5 bases, leaving 14 bases between the germline ends. The CDR3 contains 13 residues. Germline V CDR1 and CDR2: SQVTM, ANQGSEA. In DNA form, the CDR3 reads TGCAGCGGGAGGGTTTCGGGGACCGGGGAGCTGTTTTTT. Its translation: CSGRVSGTGELFF.

There are a few counts of this clone. This chain uses TRBV30 with TRBJ2-1, with TRBD2 identical over 8 bases. The CDR3 loop spans 15 amino acids. V lost 3 bases and J lost 6; bases outside the gene matches: 10. Germline CDR1 GTSNPN, CDR2 SVGIG (reference sequence). The CDR3 here is CAWSVAGSNLNEQFF. As DNA, the CDR3 is TGTGCCTGGAGCGTAGCGGGGAGCAACCTCAATGAGCAGTTCTTC.

The V gene is TRBV19, the J gene TRBJ2-3; 9 nucleotides line up with TRBD1. V dropped 6 bases and J dropped 4; count of bases not matched to a gene: 17. Germline V gene data show CDR1 as LNHDA and CDR2 as SQIVND (reference sequence). The CDR3 runs to 18 residues. CDR3 nucleotides: TGTGCCAGTAGCCCCCTGCAACTTCTCGGACAGGGGTCAGATACGCAGTATTTT. This translates into CASSPLQLLGQGSDTQYF.

This chain connects TRBV19 to TRBJ2-7; 8 nucleotides agree with TRBD1. The CDR3 is 13 amino acids. V was pared by 6 bases and J by 7 bases, with 8 bases of the junction left unmatched. From germline, CDR1 is LNHDA and CDR2 SQIVND (reference sequence). The CDR3 nucleotides are TGTGCCAGTAGCTCCGGACAGGGCAGGGAGCAGTACTTC. Protein product: CASSSGQGREQYF.

The V gene is TRBV9, the J gene TRBJ1-2; D unclear. V lost 0 bases and J lost 4, with 10 bases in between. The CDR3 sequence is 14 residues long. CDR1 SGDLS and CDR2 YYNGEE come from the germline V gene. CDR3 in amino acids: CASSVVGEAYGYTF. CDR3 DNA: TGTGCCAGCAGCGTAGTGGGAGAGGCCTATGGCTACACCTTC.

The V gene is TRBV6-1, the J gene TRBJ2-7, with D possibly matching TRBD1 (6 bases). The CDR3 is made up of 14 amino acids. V was trimmed by 4 bases and J by 1 base, leaving 11 bases between them. Germline assignment: CDR1 MNHNS and CDR2 SASEGT. In DNA form, the CDR3 reads TGTGCCAGCAGTGCCGGACAGTCATCCTACGAGCAGTACTTC. Protein product: CASSAGQSSYEQYF.

The chain uses TRBV7-6 and TRBJ2-5; TRBD2 matches 7 bases. The germline gives CDR1 SGHVS, CDR2 FNYEAQ. The CDR3 covers 17 residues. The trim removed 2 bases at V and 4 bases at J, leaving 13 bases unmatched. Here the CDR3 reads CASSLSPPRGGGETQYF. The DNA of the CDR3 is TGTGCCAGCAGCTTAAGCCCCCCTCGAGGCGGGGGAGAGACCCAGTACTTC.

The sample holds a few counts of this clone. V gene TRBV2 combines with J gene TRBJ2-1; 7 bases agree with TRBD2. The CDR3 covers 15 residues. The junction had 4 bases not matched to a gene; V was cut back by 5 bases and J by 0 bases. The germline gives CDR1 SNHLY, CDR2 FYNNEI. CDR3 DNA: TGTGCCAGCAGTTCCGGGACTAACTCCTACAATGAGCAGTTCTTC. This sequence encodes CASSSGTNSYNEQFF.

V usage is TRBV28 and J usage is TRBJ1-1; 9 positions agree with TRBD1. This CDR3 is built from 14 residues. CDR1 is MDHEN, CDR2 SYDVKM, per germline. Unmatched junction bases numbered 6, after V lost 5 bases and J lost 5 bases. CDR3 amino acids: CASSLRDRETEAFF. Written as DNA, the CDR3 is TGTGCCAGCAGTCTTCGGGACAGGGAGACTGAAGCTTTCTTT.

This clone was recorded a few times. The chain combines TRBV9 with TRBJ1-5; no reliable D call. V lost 0 bases to trimming and J lost 4 bases, with 5 bases between them. Germline V gene lookup returns CDR1 SGDLS and CDR2 YYNGEE. The length of the CDR3 is 13 residues. The CDR3 region has the DNA TGTGCCAGCAGCGTAGCAGTAAATCAGCCCCAGCATTTT. Its protein is CASSVAVNQPQHF.

The chain combines TRBV7-8 with TRBJ2-5; possibly TRBD2 for D (6 bases). The CDR3 totals 16 residues. V was cut by 5 bases and J by 5 bases, with 21 bases left in between. Germline V gene lookup returns CDR1 SGHVS and CDR2 FQNEAQ. CDR3 sequence reads: CASSTSLARERETQYF. Written as DNA, the CDR3 is TGTGCCAGCAGCACCTCGCTAGCGAGGGAGCGGGAGACCCAGTACTTC.

In this sample, this clone turned up once. V usage is TRBV4-3 and J usage is TRBJ1-2; 8 nucleotides line up with TRBD1. V trimming: 0 bases; J trimming: 8 bases; junction bases outside the gene matches: 8. Germline V CDR1 and CDR2: LGHNA, YSLEER. The CDR3 extends over 15 amino acids. In DNA form, the CDR3 reads TGCGCCAGCAGCCAAGATAGAGCAGGGGGCGGAGGCTACACCTTC. Residues: CASSQDRAGGGGYTF.

This clone was picked up a small number of times. The chain recombines TRBV25-1 with TRBJ1-1; the D gene is possibly TRBD1 (6 bases). Germline CDR1 is MGHDK and CDR2 is SYGVNS. Between the trimmed V and J ends, which lost 3 bases and 3 bases, there was a span of 14 bases. The CDR3 has 15 amino acids. CDR3 nucleotides: TGTGCCAGCAGTGATACCAGACAGGTGGACACTGAAGCTTTCTTT. Translation: CASSDTRQVDTEAFF. Full variable domain (outside the CDR3, taken from reference TRBV25-1 and TRBJ1-1): EADIYQTPRYLVIGTGKKITLECSQTMGHDKMYWYQQDPGMELHLIHYSYGVNSTEKGDLSSESTVSRIRTEHFPLTLESARPSHTSQYLCASSDTRQVDTEAFFGQGTRLTVV.